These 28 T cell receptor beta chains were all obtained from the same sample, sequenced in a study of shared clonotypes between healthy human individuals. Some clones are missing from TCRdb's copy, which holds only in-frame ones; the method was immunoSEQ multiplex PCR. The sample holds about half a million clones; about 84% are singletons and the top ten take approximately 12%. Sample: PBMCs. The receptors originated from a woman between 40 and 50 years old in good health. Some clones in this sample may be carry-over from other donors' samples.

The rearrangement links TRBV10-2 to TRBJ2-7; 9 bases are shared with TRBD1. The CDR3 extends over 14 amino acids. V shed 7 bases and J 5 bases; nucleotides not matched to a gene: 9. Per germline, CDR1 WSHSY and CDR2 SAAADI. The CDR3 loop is CASTPGTGIHEQYF. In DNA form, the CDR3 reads TGCGCCAGCACTCCCGGGACAGGGATACACGAGCAGTACTTC.

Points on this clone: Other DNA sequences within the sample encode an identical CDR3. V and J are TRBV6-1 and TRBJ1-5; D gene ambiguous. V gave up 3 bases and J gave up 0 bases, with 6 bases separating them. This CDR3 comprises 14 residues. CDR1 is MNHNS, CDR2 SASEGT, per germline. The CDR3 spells CASSDGHSNQPQHF. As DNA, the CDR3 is TGTGCCAGCAGTGACGGGCATAGCAATCAGCCCCAGCATTTT.

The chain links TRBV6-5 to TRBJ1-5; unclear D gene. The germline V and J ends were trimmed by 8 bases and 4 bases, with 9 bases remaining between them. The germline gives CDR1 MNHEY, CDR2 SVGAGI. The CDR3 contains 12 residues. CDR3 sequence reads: CASGLPNQPQHF. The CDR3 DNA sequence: TGTGCCAGCGGGTTACCGAATCAGCCCCAGCATTTT.

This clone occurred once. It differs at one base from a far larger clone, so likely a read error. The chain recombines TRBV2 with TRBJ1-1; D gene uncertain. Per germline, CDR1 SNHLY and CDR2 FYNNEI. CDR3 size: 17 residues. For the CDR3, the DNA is TGTGCCAGCAGCCACGGACTGCGACGGCTGGAGAACGCTGAAGCTTTCTTT. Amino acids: CASSHGLRRLENAEAFF.

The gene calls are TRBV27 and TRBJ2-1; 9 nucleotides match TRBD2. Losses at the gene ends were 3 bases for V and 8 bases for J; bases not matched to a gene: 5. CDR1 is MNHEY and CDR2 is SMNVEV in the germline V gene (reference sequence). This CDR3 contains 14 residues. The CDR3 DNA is TGTGCCAGCAGTTTGGGGACTAGCACGGATGAGCAGTTCTTC. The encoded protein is CASSLGTSTDEQFF.

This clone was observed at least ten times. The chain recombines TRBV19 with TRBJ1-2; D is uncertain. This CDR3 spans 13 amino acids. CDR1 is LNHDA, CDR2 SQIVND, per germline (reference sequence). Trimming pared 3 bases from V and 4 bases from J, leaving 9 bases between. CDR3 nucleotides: TGTGCCAGTAGTATTGACAAGACCTATGGCTACACCTTC. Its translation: CASSIDKTYGYTF.

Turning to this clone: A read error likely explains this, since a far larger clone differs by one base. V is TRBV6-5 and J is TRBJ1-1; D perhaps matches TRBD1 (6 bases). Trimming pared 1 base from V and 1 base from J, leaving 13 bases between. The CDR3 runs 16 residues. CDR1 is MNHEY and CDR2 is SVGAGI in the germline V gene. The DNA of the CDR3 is TGTGCCAGCAGTTACTTGCTACAGGGAGGGAACACTGAAGCTTTCTTT. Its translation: CASSYLLQGGNTEAFF.

The CDR3 loop is CASSSGVPYEQYF. As DNA, the CDR3 is TGTGCCAGCAGCAGCGGGGTTCCCTACGAGCAGTACTTC. The chain is built from TRBV11-2 and TRBJ2-7, with TRBD2 identical over 7 bases. The germline V gene encodes CDR1 SGHAT and CDR2 FQNNGV. CDR3 size: 13 residues. V was pared by 5 bases and J by 2 bases, with 3 bases of the junction left unmatched.

The CDR3 here is CASSPGGRASSYEQYF. CDR3 in DNA: TGTGCCAGCAGCCCAGGGGGGCGGGCGAGCTCCTACGAGCAGTACTTC. The rearrangement uses TRBV4-2 and TRBJ2-7, with D possibly TRBD1 on 7 matching bases. Germline lookup yields CDR1 LGHNA and CDR2 YNFKEQ. CDR3 length: 16 amino acids. V lost 4 bases and J lost 0, with 16 bases in between.

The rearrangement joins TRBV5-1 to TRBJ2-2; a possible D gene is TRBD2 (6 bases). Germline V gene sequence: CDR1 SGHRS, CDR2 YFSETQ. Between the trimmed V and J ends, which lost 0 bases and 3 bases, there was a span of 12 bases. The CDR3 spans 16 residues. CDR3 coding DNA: TGCGCCAGCAGCTTGGCGGGGCTAGCGTACACCGGGGAGCTGTTTTTT. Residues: CASSLAGLAYTGELFF. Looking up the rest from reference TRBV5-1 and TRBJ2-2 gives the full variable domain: KAGVTQTPRYLIKTRGQQVTLSCSPISGHRSVSWYQQTPGQGLQFLFEYFSETQRNKGNFPGRFSGRQFSNSRSEMNVSTLELGDSALYLCASSLAGLAYTGELFFGEGSRLTVL.

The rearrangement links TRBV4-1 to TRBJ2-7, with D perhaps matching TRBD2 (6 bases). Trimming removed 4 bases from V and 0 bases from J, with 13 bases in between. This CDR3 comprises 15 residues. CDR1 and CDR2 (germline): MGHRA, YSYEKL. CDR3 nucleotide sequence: TGCGCCAGCAGCCTTGGGACTCAAAACTCCTACGAGCAGTACTTC. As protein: CASSLGTQNSYEQYF.

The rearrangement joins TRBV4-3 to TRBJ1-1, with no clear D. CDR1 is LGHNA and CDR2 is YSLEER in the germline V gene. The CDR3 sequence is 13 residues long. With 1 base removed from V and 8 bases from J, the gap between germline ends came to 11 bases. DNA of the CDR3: TGCGCCAGCAGCCAAGCCGTGGCTAGGGAAGCTTTCTTT. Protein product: CASSQAVAREAFF.

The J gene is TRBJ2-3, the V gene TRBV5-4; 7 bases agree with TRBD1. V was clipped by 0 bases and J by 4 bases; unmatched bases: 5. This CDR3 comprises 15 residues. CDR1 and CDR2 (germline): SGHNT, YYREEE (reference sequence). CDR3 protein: CASSLGGGAADTQYF. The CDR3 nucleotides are TGTGCCAGCAGCTTGGGAGGGGGCGCGGCAGATACGCAGTATTTT.

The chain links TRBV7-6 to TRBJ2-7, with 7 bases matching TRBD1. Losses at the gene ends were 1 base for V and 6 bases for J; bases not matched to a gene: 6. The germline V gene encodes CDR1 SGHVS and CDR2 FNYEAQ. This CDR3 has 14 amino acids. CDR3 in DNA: TGTGCCAGCAGCTTAGAGGGACAGCGAGGCGAGCAGTACTTC. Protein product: CASSLEGQRGEQYF.

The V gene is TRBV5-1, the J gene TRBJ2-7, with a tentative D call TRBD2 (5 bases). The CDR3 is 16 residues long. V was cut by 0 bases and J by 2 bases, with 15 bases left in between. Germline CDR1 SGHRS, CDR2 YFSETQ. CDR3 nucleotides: TGCGCCAGCAGCTTGGTGTGGCAGCGGCGCCCCTACGAGCAGTACTTC. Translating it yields CASSLVWQRRPYEQYF.

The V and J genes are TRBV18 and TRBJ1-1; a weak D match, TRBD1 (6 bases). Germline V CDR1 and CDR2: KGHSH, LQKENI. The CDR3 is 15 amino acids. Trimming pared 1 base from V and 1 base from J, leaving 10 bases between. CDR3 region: CASSPRPGENTEAFF. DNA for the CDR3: TGTGCCAGCTCACCACGGCCAGGGGAGAACACTGAAGCTTTCTTT.

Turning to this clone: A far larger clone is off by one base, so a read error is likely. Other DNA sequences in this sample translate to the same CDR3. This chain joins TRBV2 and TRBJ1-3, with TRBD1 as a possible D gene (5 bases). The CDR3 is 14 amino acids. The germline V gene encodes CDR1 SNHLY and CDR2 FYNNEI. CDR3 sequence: CASSSDSSGNTIYF. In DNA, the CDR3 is TGTGCCAGCAGCTCCGACAGCTCTGGAAATACCATATATTTT.

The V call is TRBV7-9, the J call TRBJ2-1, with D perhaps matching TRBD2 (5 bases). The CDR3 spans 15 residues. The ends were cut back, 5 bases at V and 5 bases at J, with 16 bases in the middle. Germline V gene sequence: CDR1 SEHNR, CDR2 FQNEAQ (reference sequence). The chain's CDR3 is CASSRTRLGHNEQFF. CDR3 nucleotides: TGTGCCAGCAGCCGAACTAGGCTGGGTCACAATGAGCAGTTCTTC. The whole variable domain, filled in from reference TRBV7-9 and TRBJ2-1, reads DTGVSQNPRHKITKRGQNVTFRCDPISEHNRLYWYRQTLGQGPEFLTYFQNEAQLEKSRLLSDRFSAERPKGSFSTLEIQRTEQGDSAMYLCASSRTRLGHNEQFFGPGTRLTVL.

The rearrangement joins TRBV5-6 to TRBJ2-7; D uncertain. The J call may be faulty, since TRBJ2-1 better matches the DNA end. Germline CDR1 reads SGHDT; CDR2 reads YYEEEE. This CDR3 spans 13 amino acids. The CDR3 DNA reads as TGTGCCAGCAGTATAGGGTCTGGCAATGAGCAGTTCTTC. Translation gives CASSIGSGNEQFF.

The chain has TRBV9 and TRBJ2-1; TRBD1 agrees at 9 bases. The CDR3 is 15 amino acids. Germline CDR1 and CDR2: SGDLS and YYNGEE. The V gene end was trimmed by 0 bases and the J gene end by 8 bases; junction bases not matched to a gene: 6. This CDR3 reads CASSVGGQGFDEQFF. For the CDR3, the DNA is TGTGCCAGCAGCGTAGGGGGACAGGGATTTGATGAGCAGTTCTTC.

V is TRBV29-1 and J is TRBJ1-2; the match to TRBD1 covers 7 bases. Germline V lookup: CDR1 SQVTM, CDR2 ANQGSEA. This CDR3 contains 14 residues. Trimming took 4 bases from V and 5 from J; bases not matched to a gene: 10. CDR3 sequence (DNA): TGCAGCGTTGCAGGGGGGCGGGGAGGGTATGGCTACACCTTC. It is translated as CSVAGGRGGYGYTF.

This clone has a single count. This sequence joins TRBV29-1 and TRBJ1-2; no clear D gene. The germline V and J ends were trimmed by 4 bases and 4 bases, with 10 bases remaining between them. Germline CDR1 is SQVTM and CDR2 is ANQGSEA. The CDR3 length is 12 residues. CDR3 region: CSVVQDLYGYTF. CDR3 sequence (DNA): TGCAGCGTTGTTCAGGACCTCTATGGCTACACCTTC. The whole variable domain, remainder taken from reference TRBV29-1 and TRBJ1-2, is SAVISQKPSRDICQRGTSLTIQCQVDSQVTMMFWYRQQPGQSLTLIATANQGSEATYESGFVIDKFPISRPNLTFSTLTVSNMSPEDSSIYLCSVVQDLYGYTFGSGTRLTVV.

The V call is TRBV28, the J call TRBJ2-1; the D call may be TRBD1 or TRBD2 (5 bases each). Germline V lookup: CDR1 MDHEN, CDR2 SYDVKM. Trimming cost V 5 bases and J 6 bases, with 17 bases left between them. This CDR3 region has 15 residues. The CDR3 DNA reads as TGTGCCAGCAGTCTCCGGGGCGCAACCCCCAATGAGCAGTTCTTC. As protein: CASSLRGATPNEQFF.

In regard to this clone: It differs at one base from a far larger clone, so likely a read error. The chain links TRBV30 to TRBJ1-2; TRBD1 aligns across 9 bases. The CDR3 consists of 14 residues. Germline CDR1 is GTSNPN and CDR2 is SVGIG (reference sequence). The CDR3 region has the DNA TGTGCCTGGAGGTGGACAGGGGCGGGCTATGACTACACCTTC. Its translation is CAWRWTGAGYDYTF.

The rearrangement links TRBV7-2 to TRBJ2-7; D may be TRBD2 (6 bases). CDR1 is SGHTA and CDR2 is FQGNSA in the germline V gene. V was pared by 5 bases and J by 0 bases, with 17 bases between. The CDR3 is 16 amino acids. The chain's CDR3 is CASSPSEGESSYEQYF. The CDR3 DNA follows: TGTGCCAGCAGCCCTAGCGAGGGAGAGAGCTCCTACGAGCAGTACTTC.

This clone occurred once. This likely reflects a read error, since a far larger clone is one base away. The CDR3 loop is CASSRLGDKTYEQYF. The CDR3 DNA reads as TGTGCCAGCAGCCGGTTGGGGGACAAGACCTACGAGCAGTACTTC. This rearrangement joins TRBV4-2 to TRBJ2-7; weak D call: TRBD1 (6 bases). Germline V gives CDR1 LGHNA, CDR2 YNFKEQ. Trimming shortened V by 4 bases and J by 2 bases, and 15 bases separated the two germline ends. The CDR3 is made up of 15 amino acids.

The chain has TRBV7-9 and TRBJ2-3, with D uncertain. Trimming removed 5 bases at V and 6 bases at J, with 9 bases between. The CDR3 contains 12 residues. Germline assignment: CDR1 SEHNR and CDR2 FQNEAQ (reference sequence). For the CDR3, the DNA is TGTGCCAGCAGCCACGACTGGGATACGCAGTATTTT. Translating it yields CASSHDWDTQYF.

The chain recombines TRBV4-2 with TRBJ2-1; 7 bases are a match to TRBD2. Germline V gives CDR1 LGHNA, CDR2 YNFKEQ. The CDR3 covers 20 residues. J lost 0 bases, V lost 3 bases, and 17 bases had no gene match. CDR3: CASSQAIFRLADSSYNEQFF. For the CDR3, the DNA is TGTGCCAGCAGCCAGGCAATCTTTCGACTAGCAGATAGCTCCTACAATGAGCAGTTCTTC.